This record concerns one T cell receptor beta chain sequence. What it binds is unknown. The CDR3 length is 15 residues. CDR1 SGDLS and CDR2 YYNGEE come from the germline V gene. V shed 2 bases, J shed 5 bases, and the junction held 10 bases outside the gene matches. The data originate from a study of cytomegalovirus exposure and HLA in healthy donors. A multiplex PCR was run with 60 Vbeta primers and 13 Jbeta primers. The repertoire was sequenced with immunoSEQ multiplex PCR; TCRdb's copy has only in-frame clones and lacks some. The table records about 150,000 clones, 80% to 85% of them present only once. Study-wide results and caveats: According to the study, around 160 TCR beta chains were cytomegalovirus-associated. Most TCR sequences showed up rarely, but some public TCRs showed up in many donors.

The V call is TRBV9, the J call TRBJ2-7; TRBD1 agrees at 7 bases. The sample was PBMCs. This receptor was identified in a male donor in good health and CMV-seronegative. The CDR3 coding sequence is TGTGCCAGCAGCGTTTTCGGACAGGCAAATGACGAGCAGTACTTC. As protein: CASSVFGQANDEQYF.